The present TCR beta chain was sequenced within a study of control samples from healthy donors and cancer patients. Germline V gene data show CDR1 as SGHNT and CDR2 as YYREEE (reference sequence). V lost 4 bases and J 1 base, leaving 18 bases between the germline ends. The CDR3 runs 17 residues. Repertoires were generated with immunoSEQ multiplex PCR, while TCRdb's copy carries only in-frame clones and drops some. The profile shows 120,000 or so clones, roughly 84% of them singletons. This TCR came from a man aged 18 to 29 in good health. Input material: blood. The chain recombines TRBV5-4 with TRBJ1-3; D is uncertain. The CDR3 region is CASSTAPGHLSGNTIYF. CDR3 in DNA: TGTGCCAGCAGCACCGCGCCCGGGCATTTGTCTGGAAACACCATATATTTT.